Following are 8 T cell receptor beta chains from one sample sequenced in a study of blood T cell repertoires in COVID-19. Only in-frame clones appear in the TCRdb table, and some are missing; sequencing was by immunoSEQ multiplex PCR. The sample includes about 210,000 clones, around 83% seen only once; the top ten take 2% to 2.5%. The sample taken for sequencing was peripheral blood. Every receptor here comes from a man aged 35 to 55 who had recovered from COVID-19.

In its sample, this clone was seen once. The chain uses TRBV2 and TRBJ2-4, with a weak D call TRBD2 (5 bases). Trimming took 5 bases from V and 1 from J, leaving 15 bases between them. From germline, CDR1 is SNHLY and CDR2 FYNNEI. CDR3 length: 16 residues. The CDR3 sequence is CASSPAGNLAKNIQYF. DNA of the CDR3: TGTGCCAGCAGTCCCGCCGGGAATTTGGCCAAAAACATTCAGTACTTC.

J is TRBJ1-2 and V is TRBV2; 8 bases match TRBD1. The CDR3 runs 13 residues. V dropped 5 bases and J dropped 7; count of bases not matched to a gene: 6. Per the germline V gene, CDR1 is SNHLY and CDR2 is FYNNEI. CDR3 in DNA: TGTGCCAGCAGTCGACAGGGGTTCTTTGGCTACACCTTC. This codes for CASSRQGFFGYTF.

V usage is TRBV5-1 and J usage is TRBJ2-3; 12 bases align to TRBD2. J was trimmed by 6 bases and V by 4 bases; bases with no gene match: 12. The CDR3 extends over 17 amino acids. Germline CDR1 is SGHRS and CDR2 is YFSETQ. CDR3 sequence (DNA): TGCGCCAGCAGCGTCGGAATAGAAGGACTAGCGGGGGATACGCAGTATTTT. Protein sequence: CASSVGIEGLAGDTQYF.

The chain links TRBV5-6 to TRBJ1-1; D gene uncertain. This CDR3 contains 16 residues. The germline CDR1 and CDR2 sequences are SGHDT and YYEEEE. Trimming took 1 base from V and 3 from J, leaving 16 bases between them. CDR3 sequence (DNA): TGTGCCAGCAGCTTGTTCGGGGATTTAGTGTACACTGAAGCTTTCTTT. Translating gives CASSLFGDLVYTEAFF.

The rearrangement joins TRBV19 to TRBJ2-5; the match to TRBD1 covers 8 bases. Germline assignment: CDR1 LNHDA and CDR2 SQIVND (reference sequence). V dropped 5 bases and J dropped 7; count of bases not matched to a gene: 9. The CDR3 has 14 residues. The CDR3, as DNA: TGTGCCAGTAGTGCGCGACAGGGGATCGGGACCCAGTACTTC. Its protein is CASSARQGIGTQYF.

As regards this clone: The same CDR3 can be traced to other DNA sequences in this sample. The V gene is TRBV5-6, the J gene TRBJ1-1, with unresolved D. Germline CDR1 reads SGHDT; CDR2 reads YYEEEE. The CDR3 consists of 12 residues. The germline V and J ends were trimmed by 3 bases and 3 bases, with 6 bases remaining between them. For the CDR3, the DNA is TGTGCCAGCAGCTGGGGAGACACTGAAGCTTTCTTT. Residues: CASSWGDTEAFF. The whole variable domain, filled in from reference TRBV5-6 and TRBJ1-1, reads DAGVTQSPTHLIKTRGQQVTLRCSPKSGHDTVSWYQQALGQGPQFIFQYYEEEERQRGNFPDRFSGHQFPNYSSELNVNALLLGDSALYLCASSWGDTEAFFGQGTRLTVV.

The V call is TRBV7-2, the J call TRBJ1-1; D possibly corresponds to TRBD1 (6 bases). Germline values: CDR1 SGHTA, CDR2 FQGNSA. This CDR3 contains 16 residues. Trimming took off 2 bases at V and 4 bases at J, with 17 bases between the two ends. CDR3 bases: TGTGCCAGCAGCTTAAGCGCAGAAGGCAGGGGCACTGAAGCTTTCTTT. This translates into CASSLSAEGRGTEAFF. Variable domain in full (rest from reference TRBV7-2 and TRBJ1-1): GAGVSQSPSNKVTEKGKDVELRCDPISGHTALYWYRQSLGQGLEFLIYFQGNSAPDKSGLPSDRFSAERTGGSVSTLTIQRTQQEDSAVYLCASSLSAEGRGTEAFFGQGTRLTVV.

The J gene is TRBJ2-2, the V gene TRBV27, with D hard to call. V lost 1 base and J 6 bases, leaving 6 bases between the germline ends. This CDR3 is 13 amino acids long. Germline V lookup: CDR1 MNHEY, CDR2 SMNVEV (reference sequence). CDR3 nucleotides: TGTGCCAGCAGTTTATTATTGTCCGGGGAGCTGTTTTTT. It specifies CASSLLLSGELFF.